This passage covers 28 T cell receptor beta chains from one sample sequenced in a study of cytomegalovirus exposure and HLA in healthy donors. It was with 60 Vbeta and 13 Jbeta primers that the PCR ran. Clones were sequenced by immunoSEQ multiplex PCR, and TCRdb holds only the in-frame ones, with some missing. This table lists under 200,000 clones. The sample was PBMCs. The receptors originated from a man between 25 and 39 years old in good health and CMV-seronegative.

The chain recombines TRBV6-1 with TRBJ2-4; weak D call: TRBD2 (6 bases). V was pared by 5 bases and J by 6 bases, with 17 bases between. The germline V gene has CDR1 MNHNS and CDR2 SASEGT. There are 15 residues in the CDR3. In nucleotides, the CDR3 is TGTGCCAGCAGTTCTGAGGAGGGTGGGGGAAACATTCAGTACTTC. Translating it yields CASSSEEGGGNIQYF.

The chain uses TRBV6-1 and TRBJ1-2; no clear D gene. The germline V gene encodes CDR1 MNHNS and CDR2 SASEGT. The CDR3 spans 13 residues. Trimming removed 6 bases from V and 8 bases from J, with 16 bases in between. In nucleotides, the CDR3 is TGTGCCAGCAGGAGGGTAGTAAGTGAGGGCTACACCTTC. It is translated as CASRRVVSEGYTF.

This sequence joins TRBV4-2 and TRBJ2-1; possible D gene TRBD1, 5 bases. The CDR3 is 18 residues long. Trimming removed 1 base from V and 5 bases from J, with 21 bases in between. Germline lookup yields CDR1 LGHNA and CDR2 YNFKEQ. CDR3 sequence reads: CASSQVGLLTEINNEQFF. The CDR3 DNA is TGTGCCAGCAGCCAAGTGGGGCTCTTGACAGAAATAAACAATGAGCAGTTCTTC.

The genes are TRBV5-1 and TRBJ1-6, with D unresolved. The CDR3 has 14 amino acids. Germline-derived CDR1 and CDR2 are SGHRS and YFSETQ. Trimming took off 2 bases at V and 3 bases at J, with 6 bases between the two ends. The CDR3 region has the DNA TGCGCCAGCAGCTTAGCGCGCTATAATTCACCCCTCCACTTT. It is translated as CASSLARYNSPLHF.

This chain joins TRBV18 and TRBJ2-1; D not certain. Trimming stripped 6 bases from V and 7 bases from J, with 19 bases between. Germline CDR1 is KGHSH and CDR2 is LQKENI. The CDR3 has 15 amino acids. The CDR3 nucleotides read TGTGCCAGCTCCTCTAGGAGCGCCTTCAAGAATGAGCAGTTCTTC. This translates into CASSSRSAFKNEQFF.

This chain links TRBV5-6 with TRBJ2-5; 11 bases fit TRBD2. Germline CDR1 is SGHDT and CDR2 is YYEEEE. The CDR3 has 17 residues. V shed 0 bases, J shed 5 bases, and the junction held 9 bases outside the gene matches. This chain's CDR3 is CASSLATSGSGVETQYF. CDR3 bases: TGTGCCAGCAGCTTGGCCACTAGCGGGAGTGGGGTTGAGACCCAGTACTTC.

This rearrangement joins TRBV7-9 to TRBJ1-1; 8 bases match TRBD1. Germline lookup yields CDR1 SEHNR and CDR2 FQNEAQ (reference sequence). This CDR3 comprises 16 residues. The junction had 13 bases not matched to a gene; V was cut back by 4 bases and J by 6 bases. CDR3 nucleotide sequence: TGTGCCAGCAGCTCCGAAGAAAGACAGGGGACGCCTGAAGCTTTCTTT. Residues: CASSSEERQGTPEAFF.

The chain joins TRBV6-1 to TRBJ1-2, with 9 bases aligning to TRBD1. The length of the CDR3 is 17 residues. V was clipped by 4 bases and J by 6 bases; unmatched bases: 15. Germline-derived CDR1 and CDR2 are MNHNS and SASEGT. CDR3 protein: CASSASPGQGGGDGYTF. DNA of the CDR3: TGTGCCAGCAGTGCTTCCCCGGGACAGGGTGGTGGCGATGGCTACACCTTC.

This chain connects TRBV2 to TRBJ2-1; 9 nucleotides line up with TRBD2. CDR3 size: 15 residues. Losses at the gene ends were 7 bases for V and 6 bases for J; bases not matched to a gene: 10. Per germline, CDR1 SNHLY and CDR2 FYNNEI. As DNA, the CDR3 is TGTGCCAGCAAGTTAGCGGGAGTCATATCCAATGAGCAGTTCTTC. This gives the protein CASKLAGVISNEQFF.

The chain recombines TRBV7-6 with TRBJ2-3, with 7 bases aligning to TRBD2. The CDR3 has 15 residues. V lost 2 bases and J lost 2; bases outside the gene matches: 4. In germline, CDR1 is SGHVS, CDR2 FNYEAQ. The CDR3 DNA sequence: TGTGCCAGCAGCTTACGAGCGGGGAACACAGATACGCAGTATTTT. It codes for CASSLRAGNTDTQYF.

This chain joins TRBV5-1 and TRBJ2-7; TRBD2 matches 12 bases. CDR3 length: 14 residues. The V gene end was trimmed by 0 bases and the J gene end by 5 bases; junction bases not matched to a gene: 0. Germline V lookup: CDR1 SGHRS, CDR2 YFSETQ. In nucleotides, the CDR3 is TGCGCCAGCAGCTTGGGACTAGCGGGAGACGAGCAGTACTTC. It encodes CASSLGLAGDEQYF.

This chain connects TRBV6-1 to TRBJ1-1; D perhaps matches TRBD1 (6 bases). CDR1 and CDR2 from the germline V gene are MNHNS and SASEGT. Trimming removed 6 bases at V and 1 base at J, with 9 bases between. The CDR3 is 13 residues long. The chain's CDR3 is CASRNRENTEAFF. CDR3 sequence (DNA): TGTGCCAGCAGGAACAGGGAGAACACTGAAGCTTTCTTT.

The chain has TRBV5-1 and TRBJ2-5; tentatively, D is TRBD2 (7 bases). V was cut by 0 bases and J by 4 bases, with 13 bases left in between. Germline loops: CDR1 SGHRS, CDR2 YFSETQ. CDR3 length: 15 residues. CDR3 sequence: CASSLEVGGGETQYF. The CDR3 nucleotides are TGCGCCAGCAGCTTGGAGGTGGGAGGGGGAGAGACCCAGTACTTC. The variable domain in full, with the rest retrieved from reference TRBV5-1 and TRBJ2-5, is KAGVTQTPRYLIKTRGQQVTLSCSPISGHRSVSWYQQTPGQGLQFLFEYFSETQRNKGNFPGRFSGRQFSNSRSEMNVSTLELGDSALYLCASSLEVGGGETQYFGPGTRLLVL.

CDR3 sequence reads: CASSTGAANTGELFF. The CDR3 DNA follows: TGTGCCAGCAGCACAGGGGCAGCGAACACCGGGGAGCTGTTTTTT. This chain joins TRBV7-3 and TRBJ2-2; 7 positions match TRBD1. J lost 0 bases, V lost 5 bases, and 3 bases had no gene match. The CDR3 loop spans 15 amino acids. The germline gives CDR1 SGHTA, CDR2 FQGTGA.

This chain connects TRBV7-9 to TRBJ1-2; D unresolved. V gave up 1 base and J gave up 0 bases, with 9 bases separating them. This CDR3 comprises 15 residues. Per the germline V gene, CDR1 is SEHNR and CDR2 is FQNEAQ (reference sequence). The CDR3 DNA is TGTGCCAGCAGCTTAGGGTCCGAGACTAACTATGGCTACACCTTC. The encoded protein is CASSLGSETNYGYTF.

The chain joins TRBV5-6 to TRBJ2-7; 11 bases agree with TRBD2. The CDR3 contains 15 residues. The junction had 4 bases not matched to a gene; V was cut back by 4 bases and J by 1 base. Germline loops: CDR1 SGHDT, CDR2 YYEEEE. CDR3 sequence reads: CASSPVAGGSYEQYF. The CDR3 DNA reads TGTGCCAGCAGCCCGGTAGCGGGAGGGTCCTACGAGCAGTACTTC.

This chain joins TRBV6-1 and TRBJ2-1; 8 positions agree with TRBD1. Trimming cost V 6 bases and J 0 bases; bases outside gene matches: 4. The CDR3 is 15 residues long. Germline-derived CDR1 and CDR2 are MNHNS and SASEGT. As DNA, the CDR3 is TGTGCCAGCAGGGGGACAGGATACTCCTACAATGAGCAGTTCTTC. This gives the protein CASRGTGYSYNEQFF.

The chain links TRBV5-1 to TRBJ1-1, with D tentatively TRBD1 (5 bases). V lost 2 bases to trimming and J lost 0 bases, with 8 bases between them. The CDR3 is made up of 14 amino acids. Looked up from germline, CDR1 is SGHRS and CDR2 is YFSETQ. CDR3 nucleotide sequence: TGCGCCAGCAGCTTCGCAGGGATGAACACTGAAGCTTTCTTT. It codes for CASSFAGMNTEAFF.

V usage is TRBV7-6 and J usage is TRBJ2-3, with 13 bases aligning to TRBD2. V gave up 4 bases and J gave up 2 bases; unmatched junction bases: 3. CDR3 length equals 16 residues. CDR1 SGHVS and CDR2 FNYEAQ come from the germline V gene. CDR3 coding DNA: TGTGCCAGCAGCTCACTAGCGGGAGGGCACACAGATACGCAGTATTTT. Translating gives CASSSLAGGHTDTQYF.

This chain connects TRBV5-4 to TRBJ2-2; 13 bases fit TRBD2. Germline loops: CDR1 SGHNT, CDR2 YYREEE (reference sequence). This CDR3 is built from 16 residues. V dropped 2 bases and J dropped 7; count of bases not matched to a gene: 5. The CDR3 DNA sequence: TGTGCCAGCAGCTTTACTAGCGGGAGGGCCGGCGGGGAGCTGTTTTTT. Translating it yields CASSFTSGRAGGELFF.

The genes are TRBV7-9 and TRBJ2-5; the match to TRBD2 covers 11 bases. From germline, CDR1 is SEHNR and CDR2 FQNEAQ (reference sequence). The CDR3 spans 18 residues. The junction had 18 bases not matched to a gene; V was cut back by 8 bases and J by 4 bases. The CDR3 sequence: CASGGLTSGTPGRETQYF. Here the CDR3 DNA reads TGTGCCAGCGGGGGTTTGACTAGCGGGACCCCAGGGCGAGAGACCCAGTACTTC.

The V and J genes are TRBV10-1 and TRBJ2-3; no reliable D call. The germline V and J ends were trimmed by 3 bases and 2 bases, with 9 bases remaining between them. The CDR3 totals 14 residues. Germline CDR1 and CDR2: WNHNN and SYGVQD (reference sequence). The CDR3 region has the DNA TGCGCCAGCAGTGAACTATACTCCACAGATACGCAGTATTTT. It codes for CASSELYSTDTQYF.

Regarding this clone: A junction end diverges from the germline sequence, so it may reflect a read error. V gene TRBV11-3 combines with J gene TRBJ2-7; tentatively, D is TRBD1 (7 bases). The CDR3 extends over 13 amino acids. CDR1 is SGHNT, CDR2 YENEEA, per germline. As DNA, the CDR3 is TGTGCCCGCAGTTTATCTCAGGGGGGCGAGCAGTACTTC. It translates to CARSLSQGGEQYF.

The chain employs TRBV5-6 and TRBJ1-4, with 7 bases lining up with TRBD1. This CDR3 contains 14 residues. With V trimmed by 5 bases and J by 4 bases, 5 bases remained unmatched. In germline, CDR1 is SGHDT, CDR2 YYEEEE. The CDR3, as DNA: TGTGCCAGCAGTTCGCAGGGGGGTAATGAAAAACTGTTTTTT. Translated, it gives CASSSQGGNEKLFF. Full variable domain (outside the CDR3, taken from reference TRBV5-6 and TRBJ1-4): DAGVTQSPTHLIKTRGQQVTLRCSPKSGHDTVSWYQQALGQGPQFIFQYYEEEERQRGNFPDRFSGHQFPNYSSELNVNALLLGDSALYLCASSSQGGNEKLFFGSGTQLSVL.

This chain links TRBV19 with TRBJ1-1; D is possibly TRBD1 (5 bases). Germline V gives CDR1 LNHDA, CDR2 SQIVND (reference sequence). The germline V and J ends were trimmed by 9 bases and 4 bases, with 12 bases remaining between them. The CDR3 is made up of 12 amino acids. The CDR3 is CASRVSGTEAFF. In nucleotides, the CDR3 is TGTGCCAGCAGGGTTTCAGGCACTGAAGCTTTCTTT.

The chain combines TRBV6-1 with TRBJ1-1; no reliable D call. V was clipped by 1 base and J by 0 bases, with 9 bases between them. This CDR3 has 15 residues. Germline-derived CDR1 and CDR2 are MNHNS and SASEGT. The CDR3 here is CASSEGRGLNTEAFF. DNA of the CDR3: TGTGCCAGCAGTGAAGGGCGGGGATTGAACACTGAAGCTTTCTTT.

The V call is TRBV4-3, the J call TRBJ1-4; 7 nucleotides align to TRBD1. Trimming at V came to 4 bases and at J to 7 bases, leaving 15 bases not matched to a gene. This CDR3 comprises 17 residues. CDR1 and CDR2 from the germline V gene are LGHNA and YSLEER. CDR3 nucleotide sequence: TGCGCCAGCAGCCCTAACAGGGGTGAGGGATTGGTTGAAAAACTGTTTTTT. Translated, it gives CASSPNRGEGLVEKLFF.

The chain employs TRBV9 and TRBJ2-3, with TRBD2 matching over 7 bases. Trimming cost V 1 base and J 6 bases; bases outside gene matches: 20. This CDR3 spans 19 amino acids. The V gene's germline CDR1 is SGDLS and CDR2 YYNGEE. CDR3 sequence: CASSVSGGLADLGLDTQYF. In DNA, the CDR3 is TGTGCCAGCAGCGTAAGCGGAGGGCTAGCGGATTTGGGTCTGGATACGCAGTATTTT.